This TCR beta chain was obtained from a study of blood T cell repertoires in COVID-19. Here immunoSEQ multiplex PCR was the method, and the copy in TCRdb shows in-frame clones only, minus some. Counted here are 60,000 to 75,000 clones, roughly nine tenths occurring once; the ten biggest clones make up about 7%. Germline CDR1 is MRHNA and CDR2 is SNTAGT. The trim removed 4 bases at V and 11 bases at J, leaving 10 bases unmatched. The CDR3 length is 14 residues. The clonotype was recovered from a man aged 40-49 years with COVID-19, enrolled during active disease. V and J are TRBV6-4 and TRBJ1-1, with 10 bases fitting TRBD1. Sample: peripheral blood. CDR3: CASSGVPGQGRAFF. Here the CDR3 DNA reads TGTGCCAGCAGTGGCGTCCCGGGACAGGGGAGGGCTTTCTTT.